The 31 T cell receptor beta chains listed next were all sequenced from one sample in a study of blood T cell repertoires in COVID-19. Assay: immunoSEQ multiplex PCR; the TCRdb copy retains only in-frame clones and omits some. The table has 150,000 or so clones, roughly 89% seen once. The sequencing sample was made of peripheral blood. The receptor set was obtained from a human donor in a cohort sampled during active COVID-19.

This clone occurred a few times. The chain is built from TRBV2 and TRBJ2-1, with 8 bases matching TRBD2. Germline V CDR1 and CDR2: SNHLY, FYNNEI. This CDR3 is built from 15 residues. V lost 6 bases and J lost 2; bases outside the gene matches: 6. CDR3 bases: TGTGCCAGCAGGAGCGGGAGTATCCCCTACAATGAGCAGTTCTTC. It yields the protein CASRSGSIPYNEQFF.

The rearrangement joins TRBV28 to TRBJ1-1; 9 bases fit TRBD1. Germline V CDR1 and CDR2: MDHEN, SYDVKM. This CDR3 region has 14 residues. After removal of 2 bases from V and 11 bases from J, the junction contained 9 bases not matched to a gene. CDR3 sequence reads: CASSLPGTGNRAFF. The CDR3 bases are TGTGCCAGCAGTTTACCCGGGACAGGGAACAGGGCTTTCTTT.

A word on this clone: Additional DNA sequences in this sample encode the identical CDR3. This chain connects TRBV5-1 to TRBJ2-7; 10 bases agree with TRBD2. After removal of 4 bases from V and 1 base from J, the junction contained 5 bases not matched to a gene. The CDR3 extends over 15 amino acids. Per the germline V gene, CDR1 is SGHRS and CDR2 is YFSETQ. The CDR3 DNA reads TGCGCCAGCAGCACCGGACTAGCGGCTTCCTACGAGCAGTACTTC. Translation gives CASSTGLAASYEQYF. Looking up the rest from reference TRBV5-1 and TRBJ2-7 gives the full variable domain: KAGVTQTPRYLIKTRGQQVTLSCSPISGHRSVSWYQQTPGQGLQFLFEYFSETQRNKGNFPGRFSGRQFSNSRSEMNVSTLELGDSALYLCASSTGLAASYEQYFGPGTRLTVT.

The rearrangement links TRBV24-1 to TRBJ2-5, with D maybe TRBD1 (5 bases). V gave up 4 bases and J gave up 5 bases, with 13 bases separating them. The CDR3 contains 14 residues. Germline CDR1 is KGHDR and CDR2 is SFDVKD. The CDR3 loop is CATSEAGMKETQYF. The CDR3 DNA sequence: TGTGCCACCAGTGAGGCAGGGATGAAGGAGACCCAGTACTTC.

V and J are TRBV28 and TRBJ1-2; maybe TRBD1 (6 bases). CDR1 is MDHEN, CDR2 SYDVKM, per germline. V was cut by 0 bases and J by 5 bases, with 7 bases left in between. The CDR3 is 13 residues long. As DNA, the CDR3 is TGTGCCAGCAGTTTATGGGACAGATATGGCTACACCTTC. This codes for CASSLWDRYGYTF.

DNA for the CDR3: TGTGCCAGCAGCCAGGCCCCGGGGGGTCGGCAGTACTTC. Translating it yields CASSQAPGGRQYF. The chain couples TRBV14 to TRBJ2-7; 7 bases map to TRBD2. The CDR3 has 13 residues. The J segment lost 9 bases and the V segment lost 3 bases, leaving 8 bases of the junction unmatched. Per germline, CDR1 SGHDN and CDR2 FVKESK.

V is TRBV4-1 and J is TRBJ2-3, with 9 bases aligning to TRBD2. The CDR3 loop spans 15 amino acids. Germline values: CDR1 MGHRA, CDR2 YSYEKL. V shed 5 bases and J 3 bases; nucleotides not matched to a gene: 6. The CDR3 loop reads CASSYGLARTDTQYF. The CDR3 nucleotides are TGCGCCAGCAGCTACGGACTAGCGAGGACAGATACGCAGTATTTT.

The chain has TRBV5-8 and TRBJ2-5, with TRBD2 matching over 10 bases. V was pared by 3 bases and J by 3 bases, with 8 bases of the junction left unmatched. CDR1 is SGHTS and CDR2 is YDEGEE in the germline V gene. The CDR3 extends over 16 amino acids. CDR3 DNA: TGTGCCAGCAGCTCCCCCGGAGGACTAGCGGAAGAGACCCAGTACTTC. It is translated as CASSSPGGLAEETQYF.

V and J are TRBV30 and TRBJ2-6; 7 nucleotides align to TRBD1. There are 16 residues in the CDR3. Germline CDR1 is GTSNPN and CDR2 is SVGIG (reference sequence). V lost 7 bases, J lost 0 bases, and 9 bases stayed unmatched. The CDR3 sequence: CASNRGSYSGANVLTF. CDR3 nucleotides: TGTGCCTCCAACAGGGGTTCCTACTCTGGGGCCAACGTCCTGACTTTC. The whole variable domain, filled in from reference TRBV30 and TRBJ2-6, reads SQTIHQWPATLVQPVGSPLSLECTVEGTSNPNLYWYRQAAGRGLQLLFYSVGIGQISSEVPQNLSASRPQDRQFILSSKKLLLSDSGFYLCASNRGSYSGANVLTFGAGSRLTVL.

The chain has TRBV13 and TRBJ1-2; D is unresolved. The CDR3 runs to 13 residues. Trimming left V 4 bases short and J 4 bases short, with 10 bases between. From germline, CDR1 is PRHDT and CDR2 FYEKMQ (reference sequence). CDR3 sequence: CASSSEGSYGYTF. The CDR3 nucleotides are TGTGCCAGCAGCTCTGAGGGCAGCTATGGCTACACCTTC. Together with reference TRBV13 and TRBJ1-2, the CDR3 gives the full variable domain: AAGVIQSPRHLIKEKRETATLKCYPIPRHDTVYWYQQGPGQDPQFLISFYEKMQSDKGSIPDRFSAQQFSDYHSELNMSSLELGDSALYFCASSSEGSYGYTFGSGTRLTVV.

The CDR3 region has the DNA TGTGCCAGCAGCTCAAGGGACCCACCGGGACTAGCGGGTTGGTCTAGCACAGATACGCAGTATTTT. Its translation: CASSSRDPPGLAGWSSTDTQYF. This chain links TRBV13 with TRBJ2-3; TRBD2 matches 12 bases. Germline-derived CDR1 and CDR2 are PRHDT and FYEKMQ (reference sequence). This CDR3 has 22 residues. After removal of 4 bases from V and 0 bases from J, the junction contained 20 bases not matched to a gene.

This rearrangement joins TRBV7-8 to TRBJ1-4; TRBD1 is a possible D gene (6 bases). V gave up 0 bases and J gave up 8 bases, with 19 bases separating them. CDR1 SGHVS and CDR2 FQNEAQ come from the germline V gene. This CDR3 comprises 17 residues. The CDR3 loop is CASSLAPQGRGGEKLFF. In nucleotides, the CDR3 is TGTGCCAGCAGCTTAGCGCCACAGGGTCGCGGGGGAGAAAAACTGTTTTTT.

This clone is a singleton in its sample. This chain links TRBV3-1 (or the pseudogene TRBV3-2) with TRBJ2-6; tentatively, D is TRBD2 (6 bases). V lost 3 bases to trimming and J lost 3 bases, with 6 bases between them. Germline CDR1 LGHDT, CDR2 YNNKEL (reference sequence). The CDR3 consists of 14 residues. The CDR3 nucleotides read TGTGCCAGCAGCCAGGGGGGTGGGGCCAACGTCCTGACTTTC. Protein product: CASSQGGGANVLTF.

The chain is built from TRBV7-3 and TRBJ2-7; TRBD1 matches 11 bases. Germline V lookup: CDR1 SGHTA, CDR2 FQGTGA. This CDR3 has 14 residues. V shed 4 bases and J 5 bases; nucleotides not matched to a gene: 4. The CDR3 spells CASSSPDRGHEQYF. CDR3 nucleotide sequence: TGTGCCAGCAGCTCCCCGGACAGGGGGCACGAGCAGTACTTC. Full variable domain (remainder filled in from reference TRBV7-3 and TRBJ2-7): GAGVSQTPSNKVTEKGKYVELRCDPISGHTALYWYRQSLGQGPEFLIYFQGTGAADDSGLPNDRFFAVRPEGSVSTLKIQRTERGDSAVYLCASSSPDRGHEQYFGPGTRLTVT.

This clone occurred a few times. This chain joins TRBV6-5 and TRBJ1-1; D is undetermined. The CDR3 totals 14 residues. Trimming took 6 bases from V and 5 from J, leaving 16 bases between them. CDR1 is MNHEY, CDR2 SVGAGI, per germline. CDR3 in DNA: TGTGCCAGCAGCCCCGTTGGGCTTAGAACTGAAGCTTTCTTT. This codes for CASSPVGLRTEAFF.

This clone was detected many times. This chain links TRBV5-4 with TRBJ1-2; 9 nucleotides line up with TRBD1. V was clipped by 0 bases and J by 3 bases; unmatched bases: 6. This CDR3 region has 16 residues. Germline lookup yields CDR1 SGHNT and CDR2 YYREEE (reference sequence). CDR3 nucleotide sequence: TGTGCCAGCAGCTTGGATTCCGGGACAGGGTACTATGGCTACACCTTC. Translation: CASSLDSGTGYYGYTF.

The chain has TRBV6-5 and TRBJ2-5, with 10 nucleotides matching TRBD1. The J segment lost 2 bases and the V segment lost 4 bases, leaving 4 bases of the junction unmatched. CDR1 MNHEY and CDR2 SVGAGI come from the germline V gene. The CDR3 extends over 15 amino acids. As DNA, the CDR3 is TGTGCCAGCAGTTCCATGGGACAGGGGCAAGAGACCCAGTACTTC. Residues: CASSSMGQGQETQYF.

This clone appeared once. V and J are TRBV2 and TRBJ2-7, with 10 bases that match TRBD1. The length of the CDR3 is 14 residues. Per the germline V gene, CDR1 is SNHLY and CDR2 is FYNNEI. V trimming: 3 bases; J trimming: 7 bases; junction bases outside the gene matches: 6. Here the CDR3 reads CASSDRDRGWEQYF. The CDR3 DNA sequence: TGTGCCAGCAGTGACAGGGACAGGGGTTGGGAGCAGTACTTC.

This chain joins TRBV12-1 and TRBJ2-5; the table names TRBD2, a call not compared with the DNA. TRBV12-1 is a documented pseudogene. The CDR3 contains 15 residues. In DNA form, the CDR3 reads TGTGCCAGCAGCCGAAGAGAAGGGGGGGATGAGACCCAGTACTTC. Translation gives CASSRREGGDETQYF.

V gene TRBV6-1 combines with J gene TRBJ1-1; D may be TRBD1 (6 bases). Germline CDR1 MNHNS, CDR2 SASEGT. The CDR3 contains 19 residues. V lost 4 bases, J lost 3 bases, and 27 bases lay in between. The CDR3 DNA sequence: TGTGCCAGCAGTGGTAGGACAGCCACTTTTGCCTACACTTACACTGAAGCTTTCTTT. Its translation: CASSGRTATFAYTYTEAFF.

Here the CDR3 DNA reads TGTGCCAGCAGCGGGGGGTTAACCTACAATGAGCAGTTCTTC. It codes for CASSGGLTYNEQFF. This chain connects TRBV5-6 to TRBJ2-1; D is possibly TRBD2 (6 bases). Per the germline V gene, CDR1 is SGHDT and CDR2 is YYEEEE. V was shortened by 4 bases and J by 2 bases, with 10 bases between the two germline ends. The CDR3 has 14 residues.

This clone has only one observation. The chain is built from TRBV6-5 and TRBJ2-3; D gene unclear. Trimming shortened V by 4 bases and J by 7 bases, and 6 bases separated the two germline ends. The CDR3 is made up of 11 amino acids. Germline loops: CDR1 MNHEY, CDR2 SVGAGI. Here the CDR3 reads CASSSRNTQYF. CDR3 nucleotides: TGTGCCAGCAGTTCCCGTAATACGCAGTATTTT.

The CDR3 sequence: CASSRNLGGTDTQYF. CDR3 nucleotides: TGTGCCAGCAGCAGGAACCTAGGAGGAACAGATACGCAGTATTTT. This chain uses TRBV7-9 with TRBJ2-3; D possibly corresponds to TRBD2 (5 bases). The germline gives CDR1 SEHNR, CDR2 FQNEAQ (reference sequence). The CDR3 runs 15 residues. V shed 5 bases and J shed 3 bases, with 15 bases lying between them.

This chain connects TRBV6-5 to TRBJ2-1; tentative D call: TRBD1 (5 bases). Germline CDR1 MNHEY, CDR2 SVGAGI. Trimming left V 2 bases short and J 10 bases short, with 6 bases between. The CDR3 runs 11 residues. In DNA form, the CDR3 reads TGTGCCAGCAGTTACGGGGCAGAGCAGTTCTTC. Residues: CASSYGAEQFF.

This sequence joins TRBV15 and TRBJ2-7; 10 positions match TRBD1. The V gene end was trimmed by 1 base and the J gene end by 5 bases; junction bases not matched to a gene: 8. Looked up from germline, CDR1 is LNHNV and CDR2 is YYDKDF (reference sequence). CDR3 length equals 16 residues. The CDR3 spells CATSRGFRQGANEQYF. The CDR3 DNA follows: TGTGCCACCAGCAGAGGATTTAGACAGGGGGCGAACGAGCAGTACTTC.

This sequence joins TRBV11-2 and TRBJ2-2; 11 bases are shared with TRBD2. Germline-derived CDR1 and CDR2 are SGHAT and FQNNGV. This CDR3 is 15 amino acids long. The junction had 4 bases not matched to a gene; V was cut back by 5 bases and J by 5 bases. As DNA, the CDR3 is TGTGCCAGCAGCCCCCGGACTAGCGGGACCGGGGAGCTGTTTTTT. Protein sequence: CASSPRTSGTGELFF.

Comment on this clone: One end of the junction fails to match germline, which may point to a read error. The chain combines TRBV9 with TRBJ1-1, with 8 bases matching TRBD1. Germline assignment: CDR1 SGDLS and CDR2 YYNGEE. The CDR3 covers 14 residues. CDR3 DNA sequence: TGTGCCAGCAGCGTAGGGCGAGGACAGGGCGGTCTACGCTTT. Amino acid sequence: CASSVGRGQGGLRF.

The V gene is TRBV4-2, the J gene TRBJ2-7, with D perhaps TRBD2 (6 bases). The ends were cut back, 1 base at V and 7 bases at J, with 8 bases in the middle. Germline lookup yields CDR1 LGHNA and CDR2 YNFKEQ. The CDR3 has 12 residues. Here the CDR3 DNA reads TGTGCCAGCAGCCAAGGACTAGGAGAGCAGTACTTC. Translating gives CASSQGLGEQYF.

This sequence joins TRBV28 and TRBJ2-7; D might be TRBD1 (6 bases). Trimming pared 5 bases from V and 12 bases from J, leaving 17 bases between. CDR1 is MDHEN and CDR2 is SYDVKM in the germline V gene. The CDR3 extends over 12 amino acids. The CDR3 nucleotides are TGTGCCAGCAGTCAACAGACAGGATTCGGGTACTTC. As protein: CASSQQTGFGYF.

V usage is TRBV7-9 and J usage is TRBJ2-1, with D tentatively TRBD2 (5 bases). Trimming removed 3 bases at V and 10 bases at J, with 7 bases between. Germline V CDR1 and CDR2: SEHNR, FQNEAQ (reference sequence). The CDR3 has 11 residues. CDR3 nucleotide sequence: TGTGCCAGCAGCTTGAGACTAGAGCAGTTCTTC. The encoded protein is CASSLRLEQFF.

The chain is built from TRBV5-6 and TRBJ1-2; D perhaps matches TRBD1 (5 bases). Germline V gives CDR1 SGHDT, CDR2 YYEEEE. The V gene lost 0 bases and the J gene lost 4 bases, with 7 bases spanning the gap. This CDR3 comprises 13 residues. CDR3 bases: TGTGCCAGCAGCTTGGGGGGCAGCTATGGCTACACCTTC. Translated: CASSLGGSYGYTF.